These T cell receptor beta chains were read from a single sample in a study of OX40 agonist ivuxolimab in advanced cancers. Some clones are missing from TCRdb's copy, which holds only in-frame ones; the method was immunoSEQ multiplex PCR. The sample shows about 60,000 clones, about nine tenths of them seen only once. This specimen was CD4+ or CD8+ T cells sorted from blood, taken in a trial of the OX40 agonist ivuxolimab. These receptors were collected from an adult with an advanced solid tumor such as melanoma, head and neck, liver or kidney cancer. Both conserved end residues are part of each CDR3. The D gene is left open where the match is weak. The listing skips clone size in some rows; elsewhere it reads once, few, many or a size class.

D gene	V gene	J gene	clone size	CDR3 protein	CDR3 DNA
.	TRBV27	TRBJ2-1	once	CASSTRGGRSGNEQFF	TGTGCCAGCAGTACCCGAGGCGGCCGATCAGGGAATGAGCAGTTCTTC
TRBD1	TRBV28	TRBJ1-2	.	CASSEGQGYSYGYTF	TGTGCCAGCAGTGAGGGACAGGGGTATAGCTATGGCTACACCTTC
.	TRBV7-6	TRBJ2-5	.	CASSLPPWQQETQYF	TGTGCCAGCAGCTTACCCCCCTGGCAGCAAGAGACCCAGTACTTC
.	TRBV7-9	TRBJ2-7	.	CASSLAPSEQYF	TGTGCCAGCAGCTTAGCCCCGAGTGAGCAGTACTTC
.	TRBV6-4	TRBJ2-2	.	CASRTDITGELFF	TGTGCCAGCCGAACAGATATCACCGGGGAGCTGTTTTTT
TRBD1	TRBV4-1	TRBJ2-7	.	CASSQAGTGSYEQYF	TGCGCCAGCAGCCAAGCCGGGACAGGGTCCTACGAGCAGTACTTC
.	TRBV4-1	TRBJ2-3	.	CASSQPGPNTDTQYF	TGCGCCAGCAGCCAGCCCGGACCAAACACAGATACGCAGTATTTT
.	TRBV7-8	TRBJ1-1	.	CASSLRGFDNTEAFF	TGTGCCAGCAGCTTAAGGGGATTCGATAACACTGAAGCTTTCTTT
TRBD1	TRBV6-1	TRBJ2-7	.	CANTGGSEQYF	TGTGCCAATACAGGGGGGAGCGAGCAGTACTTC
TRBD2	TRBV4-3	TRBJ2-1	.	CASSQVGGVAYNEQFF	TGCGCCAGCAGCCAAGTGGGGGGGGTAGCTTACAATGAGCAGTTCTTC
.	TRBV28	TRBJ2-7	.	CASSSDTYEQYF	TGTGCCAGCAGTTCAGACACCTACGAGCAGTACTTC
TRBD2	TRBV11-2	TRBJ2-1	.	CASSFTSVEQFF	TGTGCCAGCAGCTTTACTAGCGTTGAGCAGTTCTTC
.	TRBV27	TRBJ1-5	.	CASSSRGFSNQPQHF	TGTGCCAGCAGTTCCCGAGGGTTCAGCAATCAGCCCCAGCATTTT
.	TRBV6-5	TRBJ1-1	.	CASSYSKRGTEAFF	TGTGCCAGCAGTTACTCGAAACGGGGAACTGAAGCTTTCTTT
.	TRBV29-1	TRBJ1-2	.	CSATTGTGGYTF	TGCAGCGCAACTACAGGGACGGGAGGCTACACCTTC
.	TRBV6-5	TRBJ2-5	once	CASSYSAQETQYF	TGTGCCAGCAGTTACTCCGCCCAAGAGACCCAGTACTTC
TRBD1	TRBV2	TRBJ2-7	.	CASSEWTGAGRQYF	TGTGCCAGCAGTGAATGGACAGGGGCCGGCCGGCAGTACTTC
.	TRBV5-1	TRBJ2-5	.	CASSQPTGQETQYF	TGCGCCAGCAGCCAACCGACAGGTCAAGAGACCCAGTACTTC
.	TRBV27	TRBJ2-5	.	CASKGLAETQYF	TGTGCCAGCAAGGGGCTAGCCGAGACCCAGTACTTC
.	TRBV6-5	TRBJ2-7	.	CASTYRDPANEQYF	TGTGCCAGCACCTACCGGGACCCCGCAAACGAGCAGTACTTC
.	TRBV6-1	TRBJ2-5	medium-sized	CAAAGLEWETQYF	TGTGCTGCGGCAGGCCTTGAATGGGAGACCCAGTACTTC
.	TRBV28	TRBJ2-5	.	CASSSRTEQETQYF	TGTGCCAGCAGTTCCCGGACAGAACAAGAGACCCAGTACTTC
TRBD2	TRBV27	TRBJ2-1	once	CASSPSGSPFNEQFF	TGTGCCAGCAGTCCCAGCGGGAGCCCCTTCAATGAGCAGTTCTTC
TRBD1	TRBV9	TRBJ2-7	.	CASSETGGSYEQYF	TGTGCCAGCAGCGAGACAGGGGGGTCTTACGAGCAGTACTTC
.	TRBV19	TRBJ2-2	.	CASDGKGLGGELFF	TGTGCCAGTGATGGGAAGGGACTTGGCGGGGAGCTGTTTTTT
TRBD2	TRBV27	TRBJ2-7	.	CASSLASGSYEQYF	TGTGCCAGCAGTCTAGCTAGCGGGAGCTACGAGCAGTACTTC
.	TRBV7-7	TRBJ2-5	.	CASSSGTTGSGETQYF	TGTGCTAGCAGCTCAGGGACAACAGGGTCGGGGGAGACCCAGTACTTC
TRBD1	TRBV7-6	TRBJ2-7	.	CASSLGQGGDEQYF	TGTGCCAGCAGCTTAGGACAGGGGGGAGACGAGCAGTACTTC
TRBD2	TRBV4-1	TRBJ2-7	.	CASSQEIGTRLYEQYF	TGCGCCAGCAGCCAAGAAATTGGGACTAGGCTCTACGAGCAGTACTTC
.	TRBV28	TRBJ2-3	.	CASSFDTQYF	TGTGCCAGCAGTTTCGATACGCAGTATTTT
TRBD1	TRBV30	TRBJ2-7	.	CAWERDRDYEQYF	TGTGCCTGGGAGAGGGACAGGGACTACGAGCAGTACTTC
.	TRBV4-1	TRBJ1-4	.	CASSQDEVSTNEKLFF	TGCGCCAGCAGCCAAGATGAGGTGTCAACTAATGAAAAACTGTTTTTT
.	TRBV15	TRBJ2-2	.	CATSINSNTGELFF	TGTGCCACCAGCATAAACTCCAACACCGGGGAGCTGTTTTTT
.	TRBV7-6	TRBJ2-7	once	CASSPGQGAYEQYF	TGTGCCAGCAGCCCAGGCCAGGGAGCCTACGAGCAGTACTTC
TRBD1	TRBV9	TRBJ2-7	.	CASSIGQGAVYEQYF	TGTGCCAGCAGCATCGGACAGGGGGCGGTTTACGAGCAGTACTTC
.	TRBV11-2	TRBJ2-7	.	CASRGVEEPYEQYF	TGTGCCAGCAGGGGCGTGGAGGAGCCCTACGAGCAGTACTTC
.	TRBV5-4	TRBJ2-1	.	CASSFFGGRSNNEQFF	TGTGCCAGCAGCTTTTTTGGTGGGAGGTCGAACAATGAGCAGTTCTTC
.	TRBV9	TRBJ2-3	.	CASSVAGRGAGADTQYF	TGTGCCAGCAGCGTAGCCGGAAGGGGAGCAGGCGCAGATACGCAGTATTTT
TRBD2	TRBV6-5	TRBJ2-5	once	CASSYSGIGQETQYF	TGTGCCAGCAGTTACAGCGGGATAGGTCAAGAGACCCAGTACTTC
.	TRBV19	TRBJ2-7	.	CASSSDRIGSTLEQYF	TGTGCCAGTAGCAGCGACAGAATCGGTTCTACTTTAGAGCAGTACTTC
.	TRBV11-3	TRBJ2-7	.	CASSLGPLYEQYF	TGTGCCAGCAGCTTAGGGCCCCTTTACGAGCAGTACTTC
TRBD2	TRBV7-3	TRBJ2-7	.	CASSSPGLGTYEQYF	TGTGCCAGCAGCTCTCCGGGACTAGGGACCTACGAGCAGTACTTC
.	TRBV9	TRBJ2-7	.	CASSVSGQGDEQYF	TGTGCCAGCAGCGTCTCGGGGCAAGGGGACGAGCAGTACTTC
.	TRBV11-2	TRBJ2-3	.	CASRTTDTQYF	TGTGCCAGCAGAACCACAGATACGCAGTATTTT
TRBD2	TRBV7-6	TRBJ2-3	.	CASSLALAGGRGDTQYF	TGTGCCAGCAGCTTAGCGCTAGCGGGAGGGCGAGGAGATACGCAGTATTTT